The T cell receptor beta chain under discussion was sequenced for a study of blood T cell repertoires in COVID-19. At the level of the study: The study drew acute and convalescent COVID-19 samples from the United States, Italy and Spain.

With 5 bases removed from V and 5 bases from J, the gap between germline ends came to 19 bases. CDR1 and CDR2 from the germline V gene are MNHEY and SMNVEV (reference sequence). This CDR3 contains 16 residues. During active infection, Seattle patients enrolled and were then monitored through disease. Per the original methods: Amplification from reference gene primers served as the basis for estimated nucleated cell counts. Assay: immunoSEQ multiplex PCR; the TCRdb copy retains only in-frame clones and omits some. The V and J calls and the clone size are those of that table, but D and trimming were determined from the DNA. The top ten clones hold around 5.2% of a sample with 90,000 to 100,000 clones, around 86% of them seen once.

This TCR came from a man aged 55-75 years with COVID-19, enrolled during active disease. The V gene is TRBV27, the J gene TRBJ1-5, with a possible D match to TRBD1 (5 bases). Sequencing input: peripheral blood. The CDR3 sequence: CASSASMGLLYQPQHF. CDR3 sequence (DNA): TGTGCCAGCAGTGCCTCAATGGGACTCCTCTATCAGCCCCAGCATTTT.